The 31 T cell receptor beta chains below all came from one sample that was sequenced in a study of patients and donors after allogeneic stem cell transplantation (dated by TCRdb to 2018 to 2021). Receptor libraries were prepared by RT-PCR. The sequencing machine was a NextSeq 550. In-frame beta chains were kept once TCRdb had trimmed the public reads at Q25 with fastp and called clones with MiXCR. CDR3 protein sequences are deduplicated, and each keeps its most common genes and DNA. The sample includes about 410,000 distinct CDR3 sequences, with 16% observed a single time. Clones ranked in the top ten supply about 7% of the sample. Specimen: blood, either unsorted or a sorted T cell fraction (not recorded which). The source of these receptors is a human donor who was either an allogeneic HSCT recipient or a stem cell or donor lymphocyte infusion donor (not recorded which). It is not recorded whose cells these are; they may come from a transplant donor.

This clonotype was seen a handful of times. The chain has TRBV5-1 and TRBJ2-7; TRBD1 matches 7 bases. Per the germline V gene, CDR1 is SGHRS and CDR2 is YFSETQ. V gave up 0 bases and J gave up 7 bases; unmatched junction bases: 7. This CDR3 is 14 amino acids long. The CDR3 DNA reads as TGCGCCAGCAGCTTGGCCCTGACAGGGTGGGAGCAGTACTTC. Residues: CASSLALTGWEQYF. The whole variable domain, remainder taken from reference TRBV5-1 and TRBJ2-7, is KAGVTQTPRYLIKTRGQQVTLSCSPISGHRSVSWYQQTPGQGLQFLFEYFSETQRNKGNFPGRFSGRQFSNSRSEMNVSTLELGDSALYLCASSLALTGWEQYFGPGTRLTVT.

There are a few counts of this clonotype. This chain joins TRBV12-3 or TRBV12-4 and TRBJ2-7; 12 positions match TRBD1. This CDR3 has 16 residues. V was pared by 2 bases and J by 4 bases, with 6 bases of the junction left unmatched. The CDR3 region is CASSLRRDRGPYEQYF. The DNA of the CDR3 is TGTGCCAGCAGTTTACGGCGGGACAGGGGGCCGTACGAGCAGTACTTC.

This clonotype was counted ten times or more. The chain uses TRBV12-3 or TRBV12-4 and TRBJ2-7; D may be TRBD1 (5 bases). V dropped 6 bases and J dropped 2 bases, with 20 bases sitting between them. The CDR3 loop spans 16 amino acids. CDR3 nucleotide sequence: TGTGCCAGCAGCCTACAGGCGGCTGCACACCCCTACGAGCAGTACTTC. Residues: CASSLQAAAHPYEQYF.

This clonotype has only a few counts. CDR3 coding DNA: TGTGCCAGCAGTGACGGCGGCGGAGATACGCAGTATTTT. Translated, it gives CASSDGGGDTQYF. The V call is TRBV6-1, the J call TRBJ2-3; D remains ambiguous. V shed 3 bases and J shed 5 bases, with 9 bases lying between them. This CDR3 spans 13 amino acids. The germline gives CDR1 MNHNS, CDR2 SASEGT.

This clonotype appeared a few times. The chain has TRBV9 and TRBJ2-2; TRBD1 is a possible D gene (6 bases). The germline gives CDR1 SGDLS, CDR2 YYNGEE. V shed 3 bases and J shed 1 base, with 16 bases lying between them. The CDR3 consists of 17 residues. This chain's CDR3 is CASSAHLGTKNTGELFF. The CDR3 DNA sequence: TGTGCCAGCAGCGCACATCTAGGGACAAAGAACACCGGGGAGCTGTTTTTT.

The chain has TRBV28 and TRBJ2-7; a possible D gene is TRBD1 (5 bases). Germline V gives CDR1 MDHEN, CDR2 SYDVKM. The V end lost 4 bases, the J end lost 1 base, and 14 bases lay between the germline ends. The CDR3 sequence is 15 residues long. Here the CDR3 DNA reads TGTGCCAGCAGTTCATCAGGGTATGGGTCCTACGAGCAGTACTTC. It encodes CASSSSGYGSYEQYF. Full variable domain (rest looked up from reference TRBV28 and TRBJ2-7): DVKVTQSSRYLVKRTGEKVFLECVQDMDHENMFWYRQDPGLGLRLIYFSYDVKMKEKGDIPEGYSVSREKKERFSLILESASTNQTSMYLCASSSSGYGSYEQYFGPGTRLTVT.

In this sample, this clonotype is large. The rearrangement uses TRBV20-1 and TRBJ1-1; D is perhaps TRBD1 (6 bases). CDR1 and CDR2 (germline): DFQATT, SNEGSKA (reference sequence). The CDR3 runs to 15 residues. V was shortened by 5 bases and J by 0 bases, with 16 bases between the two germline ends. The CDR3 protein is CSARPTGLMNTEAFF. The CDR3, as DNA: TGCAGTGCTCGCCCGACAGGCCTCATGAACACTGAAGCTTTCTTT.

This clonotype was detected only a few times. DNA for the CDR3: TGTGCCAGCAGCTTAGAACTCGGAGTAGCCAAAAACATTCAGTACTTC. It translates to CASSLELGVAKNIQYF. The chain employs TRBV7-9 and TRBJ2-4; D gene ambiguous. Germline CDR1 SEHNR, CDR2 FQNEAQ (reference sequence). The CDR3 length is 16 residues. Trimming shortened V by 1 base and J by 0 bases, and 10 bases separated the two germline ends.

In this sample, this clonotype turned up many times. CDR3 sequence reads: CASSLFSGELFF. The CDR3 DNA sequence: TGCGCCAGCAGCTTGTTTTCCGGGGAGCTGTTTTTT. This chain connects TRBV5-1 to TRBJ2-2; D gene uncertain. Germline-derived CDR1 and CDR2 are SGHRS and YFSETQ. CDR3 length: 12 amino acids. V shed 1 base and J shed 6 bases, with 4 bases lying between them.

This clonotype was counted at least ten times. The rearrangement uses TRBV5-5 and TRBJ2-3; no clear D gene. V lost 5 bases to trimming and J lost 0 bases, with 7 bases between them. This CDR3 spans 13 amino acids. CDR1 is SGHKS and CDR2 is YYEKEE in the germline V gene (reference sequence). The CDR3 reads CASRPQSTDTQYF. CDR3 sequence (DNA): TGTGCCAGCAGACCACAAAGCACAGATACGCAGTATTTT. The full variable domain, completed using reference TRBV5-5 and TRBJ2-3, is DAGVTQSPTHLIKTRGQQVTLRCSPISGHKSVSWYQQVLGQGPQFIFQYYEKEERGRGNFPDRFSARQFPNYSSELNVNALLLGDSALYLCASRPQSTDTQYFGPGTRLTVL.

This clonotype was recorded many times. This chain links TRBV29-1 with TRBJ2-3; maybe TRBD2 (7 bases). The germline V gene has CDR1 SQVTM and CDR2 ANQGSEA. The CDR3 consists of 13 residues. Trimming pared 3 bases from V and 5 bases from J, leaving 12 bases between. The CDR3 region is CSVDFGGQDTQYF. CDR3 nucleotides: TGCAGCGTTGATTTCGGGGGGCAAGATACGCAGTATTTT.

The CDR3 DNA follows: TGTGCCAGCAGTGAAGGCCAAAAAAACATTCAGTACTTC. It codes for CASSEGQKNIQYF. This rearrangement joins TRBV6-1 to TRBJ2-4; D is undetermined. The CDR3 is made up of 13 amino acids. Per germline, CDR1 MNHNS and CDR2 SASEGT. Trimming shortened V by 1 base and J by 4 bases, and 5 bases separated the two germline ends.

A few counts support this clonotype. The chain links TRBV7-9 to TRBJ2-5, with D perhaps matching TRBD2 (6 bases). CDR3 length: 16 residues. Germline CDR1 is SEHNR and CDR2 is FQNEAQ (reference sequence). V was cut by 4 bases and J by 3 bases, with 18 bases left in between. CDR3 bases: TGTGCCAGCAGCTCCCCCGGGACGGGGGTCGAAGAGACCCAGTACTTC. It translates to CASSSPGTGVEETQYF.

The chain combines TRBV24-1 with TRBJ2-1; 7 positions match TRBD1. Germline V CDR1 and CDR2: KGHDR, SFDVKD. This CDR3 is built from 14 residues. With V trimmed by 3 bases and J by 15 bases, 13 bases remained unmatched. CDR3 protein: CATSDPPPLTGRFF. The CDR3 DNA reads TGTGCCACCAGTGATCCCCCCCCGCTGACAGGGCGGTTCTTC.

This clonotype occurred a few times. The V call is TRBV10-3, the J call TRBJ2-1, with TRBD1 identical over 8 bases. Germline lookup yields CDR1 ENHRY and CDR2 SYGVKD. CDR3 size: 15 residues. Trimming took 6 bases from V and 5 from J; bases not matched to a gene: 9. CDR3 amino acids: CAISPDRANHNEQFF. The CDR3 nucleotides are TGTGCCATCAGCCCGGACAGGGCAAATCACAATGAGCAGTTCTTC.

This clonotype was recorded a few times. CDR3 loop: CSAKTSNYGYTF. The CDR3, as DNA: TGCAGTGCGAAGACAAGTAACTATGGCTACACCTTC. The V and J genes are TRBV20-1 and TRBJ1-2; D is ambiguous. V was pared by 6 bases and J by 1 base, with 9 bases between. The germline V gene encodes CDR1 DFQATT and CDR2 SNEGSKA (reference sequence). CDR3 length: 12 residues.

The chain recombines TRBV4-1 with TRBJ2-7; a weak D match, TRBD2 (6 bases). Germline V gene lookup returns CDR1 MGHRA and CDR2 YSYEKL. The V and J ends lost 2 bases and 2 bases respectively, with 19 bases between them. The CDR3 spans 17 residues. The CDR3 protein is CASSQLGRRVPPYEQYF. CDR3 DNA sequence: TGCGCCAGCAGCCAATTAGGGAGGCGGGTTCCCCCCTACGAGCAGTACTTC.

Comments on this clonotype: Sequence at one end of the junction differs from germline and may be a read error. The genes are TRBV11-1 and TRBJ1-1; 8 nucleotides agree with TRBD1. The CDR3 is made up of 15 amino acids. Germline V gene data show CDR1 as SGHAT and CDR2 as FQDESV (reference sequence). The CDR3 region has the DNA TGTGCCAGCAGCTTAGAGCGGACAGGGAACGCTGAAGCTTTCTTT. This sequence encodes CASSLERTGNAEAFF.

On this clonotype itself: At one of its ends the junction is not consistent with the germline gene, which may arise from a read error. The J gene is TRBJ2-7, the V gene TRBV6-2 or TRBV6-3, with D tentatively TRBD2 (6 bases). The CDR3 spans 15 residues. The germline V gene has CDR1 MNHEY and CDR2 SVGEGT. The CDR3 DNA reads TGTGCCATCAGTTACCCCTCCATGGGACTCTACGAGCAGTACTTC. Translation gives CAISYPSMGLYEQYF.

This clonotype occurred many times. V is TRBV7-9 and J is TRBJ2-1; D tentatively fits TRBD1 or TRBD2 (5 bases each). The germline CDR1 and CDR2 sequences are SEHNR and FQNEAQ (reference sequence). The germline V and J ends were trimmed by 1 base and 10 bases, with 20 bases remaining between them. The length of the CDR3 is 16 residues. DNA for the CDR3: TGTGCCAGCAGCTTAGAGGGCTCTCCAGTACGGGACGAGCAGTTCTTC. Its protein is CASSLEGSPVRDEQFF.

J is TRBJ1-1 and V is TRBV6-2 or TRBV6-3; a weak D match, TRBD1 (6 bases). The V end was cut by 5 bases, the J end by 3 bases, with 16 bases between. There are 15 residues in the CDR3. The V gene's germline CDR1 is MNHEY and CDR2 SVGEGT. In DNA form, the CDR3 reads TGTGCCAGCAGTAGACGTCGACAGGCGGACACTGAAGCTTTCTTT. Its translation: CASSRRRQADTEAFF.

This clonotype was detected a few times. The chain has TRBV9 and TRBJ1-5, with TRBD1 as a possible D gene (6 bases). The V gene lost 0 bases and the J gene lost 3 bases, with 7 bases spanning the gap. Germline V gene lookup returns CDR1 SGDLS and CDR2 YYNGEE. The CDR3 covers 14 residues. CDR3 in DNA: TGTGCCAGCAGCGTAGGGGACATCAATCAGCCCCAGCATTTT. Translating it yields CASSVGDINQPQHF. The whole variable domain, filled in from reference TRBV9 and TRBJ1-5, reads DSGVTQTPKHLITATGQRVTLRCSPRSGDLSVYWYQQSLDQGLQFLIQYYNGEERAKGNILERFSAQQFPDLHSELNLSSLELGDSALYFCASSVGDINQPQHFGDGTRLSIL.

Ten or more counts support this clonotype. The rearrangement joins TRBV4-2 to TRBJ2-2; unclear D gene. This CDR3 spans 14 amino acids. Germline CDR1 LGHNA, CDR2 YNFKEQ. The V gene lost 1 base and the J gene lost 2 bases, with 5 bases spanning the gap. In DNA form, the CDR3 reads TGTGCCAGCAGCCAAGCTTACAACACCGGGGAGCTGTTTTTT. Protein sequence: CASSQAYNTGELFF.

This clonotype was seen a few times. The chain is built from TRBV6-5 and TRBJ1-1; D gene uncertain. Germline V lookup: CDR1 MNHEY, CDR2 SVGAGI. The ends were cut back, 6 bases at V and 7 bases at J, with 12 bases in the middle. The CDR3 spans 12 residues. CDR3: CASRGRWHEAFF. In nucleotides, the CDR3 is TGTGCCAGCAGGGGCCGGTGGCATGAAGCTTTCTTT.

The sample holds a few counts of this clonotype. The chain combines TRBV11-3 with TRBJ1-1; D is unclear. The CDR3 consists of 13 residues. Trimming cost V 3 bases and J 1 base, with 6 bases left between them. Germline loops: CDR1 SGHNT, CDR2 YENEEA. The CDR3, as DNA: TGTGCCAGCAGCTTTACAGCGAACACTGAAGCTTTCTTT. This translates into CASSFTANTEAFF.

The V gene is TRBV4-1, the J gene TRBJ2-7; D uncertain. Trimming left V 4 bases short and J 2 bases short, with 9 bases between. CDR3 size: 13 residues. Germline V CDR1 and CDR2: MGHRA, YSYEKL. DNA for the CDR3: TGCGCCAGCAGCCCCCAGGAAGCCTACGAGCAGTACTTC. Translating it yields CASSPQEAYEQYF.

Written as DNA, the CDR3 is TGTGCCAGCAGTGTCGAAGCGCAAGAGACCCAGTACTTC. Amino acid sequence: CASSVEAQETQYF. The rearrangement links TRBV6-1 to TRBJ2-5, with D unclear. Trimming took 4 bases from V and 2 from J, leaving 8 bases between them. The CDR3 extends over 13 amino acids. Germline loops: CDR1 MNHNS, CDR2 SASEGT.

The V and J genes are TRBV25-1 and TRBJ1-6; D unresolved. From germline, CDR1 is MGHDK and CDR2 SYGVNS. The CDR3 covers 15 residues. V was pared by 5 bases and J by 5 bases, with 13 bases between. The CDR3, as DNA: TGTGCCAGCAGTCCGACCGGGAAGAATAATTCACCCCTCCACTTT. Residues: CASSPTGKNNSPLHF.

V usage is TRBV3-1 and J usage is TRBJ1-2, with a possible D match to TRBD1 (5 bases). Trimming removed 4 bases from V and 8 bases from J, with 14 bases in between. Looked up from germline, CDR1 is LGHDT and CDR2 is YNNKEL (reference sequence). The length of the CDR3 is 13 residues. The CDR3 DNA sequence: TGTGCCAGCAGCCCCGGGACGGTATGGGGCTACACCTTC. It translates to CASSPGTVWGYTF.

This sequence joins TRBV6-1 and TRBJ1-1; TRBD1 might be the D (6 bases). Germline loops: CDR1 MNHNS, CDR2 SASEGT. The length of the CDR3 is 12 residues. V shed 5 bases and J shed 8 bases, with 12 bases lying between them. The CDR3 sequence: CASSTGYTEAFF. CDR3 nucleotides: TGTGCCAGCAGTACAGGGTATACGGAAGCTTTCTTT.

This clonotype occurred once. This chain joins TRBV6-2 or TRBV6-3 and TRBJ2-1, with D hard to call. V dropped 6 bases and J dropped 6 bases, with 18 bases sitting between them. CDR3 size: 15 residues. Germline CDR1 and CDR2: MNHEY and SVGEGT. CDR3 DNA: TGTGCCAGCAGGGTTCAAGGTTGGATCTCCAATGAGCAGTTCTTC. Encoded protein: CASRVQGWISNEQFF.